This TCR beta chain was identified in a study of blood T cells in healthy people across ages. Regarding the study as a whole: Across samples, TCR beta diversity tracked strongly with naive T cell percentage. PBMCs that were unsorted prevented a conclusive naive versus antigen-experienced comparison.

Per individual sample, total RNA of at least 6 micrograms was extracted. Comment on this clonotype: Its specificity is unknown.

The CDR3 runs 15 residues. CDR1 is SGHDN, CDR2 FVKESK, per germline. The V end was cut by 1 base, the J end by 7 bases, with 16 bases between. The second PCR ran about 6 to 11 cycles with a sample-barcoded 5' primer and J-beta primers. The template-switch adaptor was a 5' adaptor with 12 random nucleotides. It tagged each cDNA molecule. TCRdb called the 5' RACE reads again in MiXCR, with one record for every CDR3 protein. The sample has approximately 1.5 million distinct CDR3 sequences, roughly 32% seen once. The receptor was isolated from a woman in her twenties or thirties in good health. The sample consisted of blood. This rearrangement joins TRBV14 to TRBJ1-2; D not resolved. The CDR3 nucleotides read TGTGCCAGCAGCCAAGCCCGCGCTGGGATGGGTGGCTACACCTTC. It translates to CASSQARAGMGGYTF.